A selection of T cell receptor beta chains follows, all from one sample in a study of regulatory T cells in long-lasting Graves disease. TCRdb reprocessed the multiplex PCR reads via MiXCR and lists one record per CDR3 protein. The table has a few hundred thousand distinct CDR3 sequences, approximately 15% seen once; the top ten hold roughly 10%. These data were likewise used in another study, on T cells in Graves' hyperthyroidism and ophthalmopathy.

The sequences come from peripheral blood mononuclear cells (PBMCs), collected at new diagnosis, from a patient treated with antithyroid drugs. These receptors originate from a man aged 30-40 years with Graves disease. Each CDR3 is given with its conserved first and last residue. D genes are given only for firm matches. Clone size is not always given. Where it is, it says once, few, many or a class for expanded clones.

NA,TRBJ2-1,many,TRBV20-1,TGCAGTGCTAGAGATGGGACGGAGAGCTCCTACAATGAGCAGTTCTTC,CSARDGTESSYNEQFF
NA,TRBJ1-2,many,TRBV5-1,TGCGCCAGCAGCTTGGTAGGACGGTATGGCTACACCTTC,CASSLVGRYGYTF
NA,TRBJ2-7,many,TRBV9,TGTGCCAGCAGCGTGGCCTTACAGGGATACGAGCAGTACTTC,CASSVALQGYEQYF
TRBD1,TRBJ2-5,NA,TRBV20-1,TGCAGTGCTAGATTACGGGGGCAGGGGGCGCGGGAAGAGACCCAGTACTTC,CSARLRGQGAREETQYF
NA,TRBJ2-7,few,TRBV28,TGTGCCAGCAGTCTCCCGTCGGGTGCCGAGCAGTACTTC,CASSLPSGAEQYF
NA,TRBJ1-3,many,TRBV12-3/TRBV12-4,TGTGCCAGCAGTTCCAGCTCTGGAAACACCATATATTTT,CASSSSSGNTIYF
NA,TRBJ2-1,few,TRBV11-2,TGTGCCAGCAGCCCCATGAGGGATTCCTACAATGAGCAGTTCTTC,CASSPMRDSYNEQFF
TRBD2,TRBJ2-5,NA,TRBV7-7,TGTGCCAGCAGCCTGCATTGGGGAGGGGCTAGCGGGAGACGGGAGACCCAGTACTTC,CASSLHWGGASGRRETQYF
NA,TRBJ2-1,many,TRBV5-1,TGCGCCAGCAGTTTGATGGGGTCCAACAATGAGCAGTTCTTC,CASSLMGSNNEQFF
TRBD2,TRBJ2-3,many,TRBV24-1,TGTGCCACCCGACGGGGGGAGGATACGCAGTATTTT,CATRRGEDTQYF
TRBD2,TRBJ2-7,many,TRBV6-9,TGTGCCAGCAGTTACGCTGCGGGAGGTCTAAGAGAGCAGTACTTC,CASSYAAGGLREQYF
TRBD1,TRBJ2-3,NA,TRBV20-1,TGCAGTGAGGGGGCTGTAGGCACAGATACGCAGTATTTT,CSEGAVGTDTQYF
TRBD2,TRBJ2-7,many,TRBV29-1,TGCAGCGTTGACACTAGCGCGGGCTACGAGCAGTACTTC,CSVDTSAGYEQYF
TRBD1,TRBJ2-1,many,TRBV27,TGTGCCAGCAGTTTATCGTGGGACAGCAATGAGCAGTTCTTC,CASSLSWDSNEQFF
NA,TRBJ2-2,many,TRBV2,TGTGCCAGCAGTGCTCAAGTCCACCTCACCGGGGAGCTGTTTTTT,CASSAQVHLTGELFF
NA,TRBJ2-3,NA,TRBV7-9,TGTGCCAGCAGCCGACTCACAGTTGAGGCCCCCTATACGCAGTATTTT,CASSRLTVEAPYTQYF
TRBD2,TRBJ2-1,NA,TRBV30,TGTGCCTGGAGTGTACTAGCGGGCGGGGACCATGAGCAGTTCTTC,CAWSVLAGGDHEQFF
TRBD2,TRBJ2-5,many,TRBV20-1,TGCAGTGCTAGATCCTTTGGCGGGGGGGATGTAGGGGAGACCCAGTACTTC,CSARSFGGGDVGETQYF
TRBD1,TRBJ2-7,NA,TRBV6-2/TRBV6-3,TGTGCCAGCAGCCGAGACGGGACAGGGCTGTACGAGCAGTACTTC,CASSRDGTGLYEQYF
NA,TRBJ2-7,NA,TRBV3-1,TGTGCCAGCAGCCCCCCGGGACCCATTTCCTACGAGCAGTACTTC,CASSPPGPISYEQYF
TRBD2,TRBJ2-2,many,TRBV3-1,TGTGCCAGCAGCCACAGCGGGAGGCACGAGAACACCGGGGAGCTGTTTTTT,CASSHSGRHENTGELFF
TRBD1,TRBJ2-1,few,TRBV6-1,TGTGCCAGCAGGCGCGGAGACAGGGGCGTGCAGTTCTTC,CASRRGDRGVQFF
TRBD2,TRBJ2-7,many,TRBV9,TGTGCCAGCAGACTAGCGGGATCCTACGAGCAGTACTTC,CASRLAGSYEQYF
NA,TRBJ2-1,few,TRBV19,TGTGTCAGTAGTATACTCGCGGGTATGTACAATGAGCAGTTCTTC,CVSSILAGMYNEQFF
TRBD1,TRBJ1-5,many,TRBV7-8,TGTGCCAGCAGCCCGAGACAGGGAACATTCGGTTATAGCAATCAGCCCCAGCATTTT,CASSPRQGTFGYSNQPQHF
NA,TRBJ2-7,many,TRBV4-1,TGCGCCAGCAGCCAAGCCCAGAAATGGGGGGCCGAGCAGTACTTC,CASSQAQKWGAEQYF
NA,TRBJ2-3,many,TRBV5-1,TGCGCCAGCAGCTTGGACAGTGGGACAGATACGCAGTATTTT,CASSLDSGTDTQYF
NA,TRBJ1-5,many,TRBV11-2,TGCGCCAGCAGCTTGTCGGGGGATAGCAATCAGCCCCAGCATTTT,CASSLSGDSNQPQHF
TRBD2,TRBJ2-2,many,TRBV7-9,TGTGCCAGCAGCGAGGGACTAGCTGCCTACACCGGGGAGCTGTTTTTT,CASSEGLAAYTGELFF
NA,TRBJ1-1,NA,TRBV3-1,TGTGCCAGCAGCCTTAGGGGGGGTCAGGCTTTCTTT,CASSLRGGQAFF
NA,TRBJ2-7,many,TRBV29-1,TGCAGCGACACCCCGGGTTCCTACGAGCAGTACTTC,CSDTPGSYEQYF
NA,TRBJ1-2,many,TRBV5-5,TGTGCCAGCAGCCCTAACGCGGGAATAGAGGGTGGCTACACCTTC,CASSPNAGIEGGYTF
TRBD1,TRBJ2-7,many,TRBV2,TGTGCCAGCAGTGACGACAGGGAGTCCTACGAGCAGTACTTC,CASSDDRESYEQYF
NA,TRBJ2-3,NA,TRBV12-3/TRBV12-4,TGTGCCAGCAGTTCGACCAGGGGTACGCAGTATTTT,CASSSTRGTQYF
NA,TRBJ1-1,many,TRBV30,TGTGCCTGGGGAGCTATCTTGGGCACTGAAGCTTTCTTT,CAWGAILGTEAFF
NA,TRBJ2-1,many,TRBV11-2,TGTGCCAGCAGCTACAGGGGACTAGGTTTGAATGAGCAGTTCTTC,CASSYRGLGLNEQFF
NA,TRBJ2-5,many,TRBV11-2,TGTGCCAGCAGCTTCCGAACCCGGGAGACCCAGTACTTC,CASSFRTRETQYF
TRBD1,TRBJ2-1,NA,TRBV5-6,TGTGCCAGCACCCGGACAGGGTGGGGGGCCTACAATGAGCAGTTCTTC,CASTRTGWGAYNEQFF
NA,TRBJ2-7,many,TRBV29-1,TGCAGCGTTGGCCCCTACGAGCAGTACTTC,CSVGPYEQYF
NA,TRBJ1-4,many,TRBV12-5,TGTGCTAGTGGAAAAGATACTCTTGAAAAACTGTTTTTT,CASGKDTLEKLFF
TRBD1,TRBJ2-2,many,TRBV13,TGTGCCAGCAGCTCCACGAGGACAGGGGGCACCGGGGAGCTGTTTTTT,CASSSTRTGGTGELFF
TRBD2,TRBJ2-5,few,TRBV9,TGTGCCAGCAGCGTAGTAGCGGGAGGATGGGAGACCCAGTACTTC,CASSVVAGGWETQYF
NA,TRBJ2-4,many,TRBV27,TGTGCCAGCAGTTTAAGGAGGGGGGGCGCTGGGAACATTCAGTACTTC,CASSLRRGGAGNIQYF
TRBD1,TRBJ1-2,few,TRBV19,TGTGCCAGTAGTATACAGACAGGGGGCGTATCGAACTATGGCTACACCTTC,CASSIQTGGVSNYGYTF
NA,TRBJ2-6,few,TRBV7-9,TGTGCCAGCAGCTTACGCAGCTCTGGGGCCAACGTCCTGACTTTC,CASSLRSSGANVLTF
NA,TRBJ2-7,many,TRBV5-1,TGCGCCAGCAGCTTGTCGCTAGCTGGTGAGCAGTACTTC,CASSLSLAGEQYF
TRBD1,TRBJ2-3,many,TRBV2,TGTGCCAGCAATGGACAGGGTACAGATACGCAGTATTTT,CASNGQGTDTQYF
NA,TRBJ1-2,few,TRBV29-1,TGCAGCGTTGAAGATAAAACTGGCTACACCTTC,CSVEDKTGYTF
NA,TRBJ2-7,many,TRBV12-3/TRBV12-4,TGTGCCAGCAGTTTCGACAGTACCTACGAGCAGTACTTC,CASSFDSTYEQYF
TRBD2,TRBJ2-7,many,TRBV2,TGTGCCAGCAGTAACCGACTAGCGGCCCTTTCGCAGTACTTC,CASSNRLAALSQYF
NA,TRBJ2-7,many,TRBV6-5,TGTGCCAGCAGTTATAATGCGGGACGGGACGAGCAGTACTTC,CASSYNAGRDEQYF
TRBD2,TRBJ2-7,many,TRBV30,TGTGCCTGGAGTGTAATAGCGGGAGGGCCCTACGAGCAGTACTTC,CAWSVIAGGPYEQYF